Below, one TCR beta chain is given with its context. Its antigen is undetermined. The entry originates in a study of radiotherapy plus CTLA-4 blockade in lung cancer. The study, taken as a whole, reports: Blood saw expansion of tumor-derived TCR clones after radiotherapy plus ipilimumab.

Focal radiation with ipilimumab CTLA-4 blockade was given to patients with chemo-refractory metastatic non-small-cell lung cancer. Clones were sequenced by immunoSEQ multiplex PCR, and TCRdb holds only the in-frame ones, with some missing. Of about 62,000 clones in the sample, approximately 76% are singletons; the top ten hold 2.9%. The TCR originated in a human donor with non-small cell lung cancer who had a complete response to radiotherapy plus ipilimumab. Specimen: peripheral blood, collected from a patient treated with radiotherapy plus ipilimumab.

The CDR3 loop reads CASSLTPPGISYEQYF. CDR3 nucleotides: TGTGCCAGCAGCCTCACCCCGCCGGGGATCTCCTACGAGCAGTACTTC. V is TRBV28 and J is TRBJ2-7, with a tentative D call TRBD2 (5 bases). The germline V gene has CDR1 MDHEN and CDR2 SYDVKM. This CDR3 contains 16 residues. V was trimmed by 6 bases and J by 0 bases, leaving 18 bases between them.